The clone carrying this T cell receptor beta chain was found a few times. The target antigen is unknown. A much larger clone differs from this one at a single base, so this may be a read error. This specimen comes from a study of tumor and adjacent non-tumor tissue in lung cancer. On the study more broadly: Patients were aged about 30 to 76, approximately ten men and about 5 women, stage I to III. Approximately 4.2 million productive TCRbeta reads were obtained per sample on average. Study results and caveats: Significantly higher TCR diversity was found in tumor than normal lung.

RNA was extracted from bulk tissue without any cell sorting. Donors were chemotherapy-naive, newly diagnosed lung cancer surgical patients in China, August–late 2014. The library came from three nested PCR rounds adapted from ARM-PCR protocols. MiXCR was run by TCRdb on the multiplex PCR reads, yielding one entry per CDR3 protein. The repertoire consists of around 210,000 distinct CDR3 sequences, with around 71% occurring once and the leading ten covering about 23%. The sequence was collected from a man between 60 and 70 years old with non-small cell lung cancer. The sample taken for sequencing was lung tumor tissue.

The CDR3 loop is CVSRAPNTDTQYF. CDR3 DNA: TGTGTCAGTCGCGCCCCTAACACAGATACGCAGTATTTT. V usage is TRBV5-6 and J usage is TRBJ2-3; no clear D gene. The CDR3 extends over 13 amino acids. In germline, CDR1 is SGHDT, CDR2 YYEEEE.